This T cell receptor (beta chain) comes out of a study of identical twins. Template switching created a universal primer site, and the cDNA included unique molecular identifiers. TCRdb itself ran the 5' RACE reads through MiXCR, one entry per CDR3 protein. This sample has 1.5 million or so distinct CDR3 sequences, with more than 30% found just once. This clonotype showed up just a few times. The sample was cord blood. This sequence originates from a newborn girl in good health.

In nucleotides, the CDR3 is TGTGCCAGCGGATACCAACAGGGGACAGCAGATACGCAGTATTTT. Translating it yields CASGYQQGTADTQYF. The genes are TRBV28 and TRBJ2-3; TRBD1 agrees at 7 bases. With V trimmed by 8 bases and J by 4 bases, 12 bases remained unmatched. From germline, CDR1 is MDHEN and CDR2 SYDVKM. This CDR3 region has 15 residues.